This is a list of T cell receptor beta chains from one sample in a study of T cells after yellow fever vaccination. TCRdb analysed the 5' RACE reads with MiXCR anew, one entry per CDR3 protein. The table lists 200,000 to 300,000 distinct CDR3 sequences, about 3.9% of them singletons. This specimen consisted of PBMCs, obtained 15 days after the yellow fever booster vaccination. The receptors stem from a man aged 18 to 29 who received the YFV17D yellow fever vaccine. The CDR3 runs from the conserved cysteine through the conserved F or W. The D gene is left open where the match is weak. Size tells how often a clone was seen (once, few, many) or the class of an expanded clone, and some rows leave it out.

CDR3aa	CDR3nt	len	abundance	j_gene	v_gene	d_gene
CASSSPGGWVKNTEAFF	TGTGCCAGCAGTTCTCCAGGTGGATGGGTAAAAAACACTGAAGCTTTCTTT	17	many	TRBJ1-1	TRBV12-3/TRBV12-4	-
CASSRPRAGLDHEQFF	TGCGCCAGCAGCCGCCCGCGGGCGGGGCTTGATCATGAGCAGTTCTTC	16	many	TRBJ2-1	TRBV4-3	-
CASRRDRYSQPQHF	TGTGCCAGCAGGCGGGACAGATACAGTCAGCCCCAGCATTTT	14	many	TRBJ1-5	TRBV6-5	TRBD1
CASRAGRTNSPLHF	TGTGCCTCCCGAGCCGGCAGAACTAATTCACCCCTCCACTTT	14	many	TRBJ1-6	TRBV11-2	-
CASSQGWVNTEAFF	TGTGCCAGCAGTCAGGGGTGGGTGAACACTGAAGCTTTCTTT	14	-	TRBJ1-1	TRBV7-2	-
CASSLTRLANTGELFF	TGTGCCAGCAGCTTAACACGGCTTGCGAACACCGGGGAGCTGTTTTTT	16	many	TRBJ2-2	TRBV7-9	-
CASSQENTDTQYF	TGCGCCAGCAGCCAAGAGAACACAGATACGCAGTATTTT	13	many	TRBJ2-3	TRBV4-3	-
CASSLAAGGNYEQYF	TGTGCCAGCAGCTTAGCGGCAGGGGGCAACTACGAGCAGTACTTC	15	many	TRBJ2-7	TRBV7-6	TRBD1
CASSEGPDNEKLFF	TGCGCCAGCAGCGAGGGACCTGACAATGAAAAACTGTTTTTT	14	many	TRBJ1-4	TRBV5-1	-
CASSQGPGFLRYEQYF	TGTGCCAGCAGCCAGGGACCGGGGTTCCTGCGCTACGAGCAGTACTTC	16	many	TRBJ2-7	TRBV3-1	-
CASVSTWESFRTQYF	TGTGCCAGCGTCTCTACATGGGAGAGTTTTCGGACCCAGTACTTC	15	many	TRBJ2-5	TRBV12-3/TRBV12-4	-
CASSQGDKAFF	TGTGCCAGCAGCCAAGGGGATAAAGCTTTCTTT	11	-	TRBJ1-1	TRBV3-1	-
CASSYAQTGEDTEAFF	TGTGCCAGCAGTTACGCCCAGACAGGGGAGGACACTGAAGCTTTCTTT	16	many	TRBJ1-1	TRBV6-5	TRBD1
CASSANLQPQHF	TGTGCCAGCAGCGCAAACTTACAGCCCCAGCATTTT	12	many	TRBJ1-5	TRBV7-9	-
CASSQVDSGGLLGQFF	TGCGCCAGCAGCCAAGTGGACTCGGGGGGGCTTTTGGGGCAGTTCTTC	16	many	TRBJ2-1	TRBV4-1	TRBD2
CASSQGGTGVRNTEAFF	TGTGCCAGCAGCCAAGGCGGGACAGGGGTAAGAAACACTGAAGCTTTCTTT	17	many	TRBJ1-1	TRBV3-1	TRBD1
CSARDTRGHQPQHF	TGCAGTGCTAGAGATACCAGGGGACATCAGCCCCAGCATTTT	14	many	TRBJ1-5	TRBV20-1	-
CASSSDLYQTTQYF	TGTGCCAGCAGCTCCGACTTGTACCAGACGACGCAGTATTTT	14	many	TRBJ2-3	TRBV5-5	-
CASTRGHGYTF	TGTGCCAGCACTAGAGGTCATGGCTACACCTTC	11	many	TRBJ1-2	TRBV7-9	-
CASSPGQDYNEQFF	TGTGCCAGCTCACCGGGACAGGACTACAATGAGCAGTTCTTC	14	many	TRBJ2-1	TRBV18	TRBD1
CASSKTVNQPQHF	TGTGCCAGCAGTAAGACAGTTAATCAGCCCCAGCATTTT	13	many	TRBJ1-5	TRBV12-3/TRBV12-4	-
CASSLFMGAGSPLHF	TGTGCCAGCAGCTTGTTCATGGGGGCCGGTTCACCCCTCCACTTT	15	-	TRBJ1-6	TRBV7-2	-
CSALSGGARASTDTQYF	TGCAGTGCTCTTAGCGGGGGGGCCCGTGCTAGCACAGATACGCAGTATTTT	17	many	TRBJ2-3	TRBV20-1	TRBD2
CASSFLRSTDTQYF	TGTGCCAGCAGCTTTTTACGGTCCACAGATACGCAGTATTTT	14	few	TRBJ2-3	TRBV11-2	-
CASSPHRAVMGNEQFF	TGCGCCAGCAGTCCCCATCGGGCGGTTATGGGCAATGAGCAGTTCTTC	16	many	TRBJ2-1	TRBV4-1	-
CASSPPGTTLDTQYF	TGTGCCAGCAGCCCCCCCGGGACTACGCTGGATACGCAGTATTTT	15	many	TRBJ2-3	TRBV7-9	TRBD2
CASSLASPGRGTEAFF	TGTGCCAGCAGTTTAGCGTCGCCAGGGCGGGGCACTGAAGCTTTCTTT	16	many	TRBJ1-1	TRBV12-3/TRBV12-4	-
CASSLTGGKSGYTF	TGTGCCAGCAGCCTGACAGGGGGGAAGAGTGGCTACACCTTC	14	many	TRBJ1-2	TRBV7-2	TRBD1
CASSVGASGGYNEQFF	TGTGCCAGCAGCGTAGGGGCTAGCGGGGGCTACAATGAGCAGTTCTTC	16	many	TRBJ2-1	TRBV9	TRBD2
CASSSIDGPGREQFF	TGTGCCAGCAGTTCCATTGATGGGCCGGGCCGTGAGCAGTTCTTC	15	many	TRBJ2-1	TRBV12-3/TRBV12-4	-
CSARAGGLVSTLGAHNEQFF	TGCAGTGCTAGGGCGGGGGGACTTGTATCAACCCTGGGGGCTCACAATGAGCAGTTCTTC	20	many	TRBJ2-1	TRBV20-1	TRBD2
CASSPGRGFGNTEAFF	TGTGCCAGCAGTCCGGGGAGGGGGTTTGGGAACACTGAAGCTTTCTTT	16	many	TRBJ1-1	TRBV7-8	-
CASSPVFPPDTQYF	TGTGCCAGCAGTCCGGTATTTCCCCCAGATACGCAGTATTTT	14	-	TRBJ2-3	TRBV5-4	-
CASSRRTLSSGNTIYF	TGCGCCAGCAGCCGGCGGACATTGAGCTCTGGAAACACCATATATTTT	16	many	TRBJ1-3	TRBV4-3	-
CASSLGRYYNQPQHF	TGTGCCAGCAGTTTAGGCAGGTACTACAATCAGCCCCAGCATTTT	15	many	TRBJ1-5	TRBV27	-
CASSQNSGGADTQYF	TGCGCCAGCAGCCAAAATAGCGGGGGGGCGGATACGCAGTATTTT	15	many	TRBJ2-3	TRBV4-3	TRBD2
CASSPGRTSDTQYF	TGTGCCAGCAGCCCGGGTCGCACGTCAGATACGCAGTATTTT	14	many	TRBJ2-3	TRBV7-9	-
CASILTGNTGELFF	TGTGCCAGCATCCTCACAGGGAACACCGGGGAGCTGTTTTTT	14	many	TRBJ2-2	TRBV12-3/TRBV12-4	-
CASSSPLTEAFF	TGTGCCAGCAGCTCCCCCCTTACTGAAGCTTTCTTT	12	many	TRBJ1-1	TRBV12-3/TRBV12-4	-
CASSLGTGTYEQYF	TGTGCCAGCAGTCTCGGGACAGGGACCTACGAGCAGTACTTC	14	many	TRBJ2-7	TRBV6-5	TRBD1
CASTTTVSGVTDTQYF	TGTGCCAGCACCACGACAGTATCGGGCGTCACAGATACGCAGTATTTT	16	many	TRBJ2-3	TRBV21-1	-
CASSRVWGVRGTQYF	TGCGCCAGCAGCCGAGTCTGGGGGGTTCGAGGGACCCAGTACTTC	15	many	TRBJ2-5	TRBV4-1	-
CASSPDRAQETQYF	TGCGCCAGCAGCCCCGACAGGGCCCAAGAGACCCAGTACTTC	14	few	TRBJ2-5	TRBV5-1	TRBD1
CASSMTGRPTWETQYF	TGTGCCAGCAGCATGACAGGCCGACCCACCTGGGAGACCCAGTACTTC	16	many	TRBJ2-5	TRBV12-3/TRBV12-4	-
CASSSGTGSYNEQFF	TGCGCCAGCAGCTCCGGGACAGGCTCCTACAATGAGCAGTTCTTC	15	many	TRBJ2-1	TRBV5-1	TRBD1
CASTVYGTSGGDTQYF	TGTGCCAGCACCGTCTACGGAACTAGCGGGGGAGATACGCAGTATTTT	16	few	TRBJ2-3	TRBV5-5	TRBD2
CASSLVRGPDTQYF	TGTGCCAGCAGCTTAGTACGGGGCCCAGATACGCAGTATTTT	14	many	TRBJ2-3	TRBV11-2	-
CASSHRGVSGYTF	TGTGCCAGCAGCCATCGGGGGGTATCTGGCTACACCTTC	13	many	TRBJ1-2	TRBV12-3/TRBV12-4	-
CASSETGQGSGNTIYF	TGTGCCAGCAGCGAGACGGGACAGGGATCTGGAAACACCATATATTTT	16	many	TRBJ1-3	TRBV9	TRBD1
CASSQGPGEEGMNTEAFF	TGTGCCAGCAGCCAAGGTCCGGGAGAAGAGGGGATGAACACTGAAGCTTTCTTT	18	many	TRBJ1-1	TRBV4-2	-
CSVAGQEFPDTQYF	TGCAGCGTGGCGGGACAGGAGTTCCCCGATACGCAGTATTTT	14	many	TRBJ2-3	TRBV29-1	TRBD1
CAISEPREGARDGDTQYF	TGTGCCATCAGTGAGCCGCGTGAGGGGGCCCGGGACGGAGATACGCAGTATTTT	18	many	TRBJ2-3	TRBV10-3	TRBD1
CASTMTGGTISEQFF	TGCGCCAGCACAATGACGGGGGGTACTATTAGCGAGCAGTTCTTC	15	many	TRBJ2-1	TRBV5-1	TRBD2
CASKLSTAQETQYF	TGTGCCAGCAAATTATCGACAGCTCAAGAGACCCAGTACTTC	14	many	TRBJ2-5	TRBV28	-
CASRLETDTQYF	TGTGCCAGCAGGTTGGAGACAGATACGCAGTATTTT	12	many	TRBJ2-3	TRBV2	-
CASSGNGKGQNIQYF	TGCGCCAGCAGCGGAAATGGAAAGGGACAAAACATTCAGTACTTC	15	many	TRBJ2-4	TRBV5-1	-
CSVEILGGGEQFF	TGCAGCGTTGAAATCTTGGGGGGCGGTGAGCAGTTCTTC	13	many	TRBJ2-1	TRBV29-1	-
CASSQDRGGVYNEQFF	TGTGCCAGCAGCCAAGATAGGGGGGGGGTCTACAATGAGCAGTTCTTC	16	many	TRBJ2-1	TRBV4-2	-
CASSPPGNQETQYF	TGTGCCAGCAGCCCTCCAGGGAACCAAGAGACCCAGTACTTC	14	many	TRBJ2-5	TRBV7-2	-